What follows is one T cell receptor beta chain and its context. Its specificity is not known. The sample comes from a study of early T cells in non-severe SARS-CoV-2 infection. Study context: Bulk RNA from unsorted whole blood was sequenced; chains were unpaired. The study, taken as a whole, reports: VDJdb matching skewed toward anti-spike CD8 responses, missing private and CD4 specificities.

The ends were cut back, 2 bases at V and 7 bases at J, with 12 bases in the middle. This CDR3 spans 14 amino acids. Per germline, CDR1 PRHDT and CDR2 FYEKMQ (reference sequence). Attachment of unique molecular identifiers was made to individual cDNA molecules. TCRdb reprocessed the 5' RACE reads with MiXCR, giving one entry per CDR3 protein. In the table there are 70,000 to 90,000 distinct CDR3 sequences, 15% to 19% of which are singletons. What was sequenced was whole blood. This chain connects TRBV13 to TRBJ2-1; D may be TRBD2 (5 bases). The sequence came from an adult who was a healthcare worker with PCR-confirmed SARS-CoV-2 infection or an uninfected control (not recorded which). The CDR3 here is CASSLKWERNEQFF. In DNA form, the CDR3 reads TGTGCCAGCAGCTTAAAGTGGGAGAGGAATGAGCAGTTCTTC.